The 7 T cell receptor beta chains below come from one sample, sequenced in a study of circulating CD8 cells and anti-PD-1 response in melanoma. Using approximately 14 ng of total RNA, TCR libraries were made with the QIAseq Immune Repertoire TCR panel. TCRdb independently ran MiXCR on the reads; one entry per CDR3 protein. The profile covers about 710 distinct CDR3 sequences, with around 6.8% appearing a single time and about 30% taken by the ten largest. From live CD3+CD8+TCRalphabeta+ cells, four PD-1 and/or TIGIT subsets were sorted. This sample comprised CD8+ T cells from PBMCs, obtained at baseline or after one month of anti-PD-1 therapy (not recorded which). All receptors derive from a human donor with melanoma.

In its sample, this clonotype ranks as medium-sized. The J gene is TRBJ1-1, the V gene TRBV27; a weak D match, TRBD1 (6 bases). This CDR3 region has 16 residues. Trimming took off 5 bases at V and 0 bases at J, with 16 bases between the two ends. Germline CDR1 reads MNHEY; CDR2 reads SMNVEV (reference sequence). This chain's CDR3 is CASSPIGGVMNTEAFF. CDR3 sequence (DNA): TGTGCCAGCAGTCCCATCGGGGGCGTAATGAACACTGAAGCTTTCTTT.

This clonotype is medium-sized within its sample. The chain carries TRBV24-1 and TRBJ2-3; the D gene is possibly TRBD2 (6 bases). Trimming cost V 4 bases and J 4 bases, with 11 bases left between them. The CDR3 runs 14 residues. Germline-derived CDR1 and CDR2 are KGHDR and SFDVKD. CDR3 loop: CATSEAGPADTQYF. DNA for the CDR3: TGTGCCACCAGTGAGGCGGGGCCTGCAGATACGCAGTATTTT.

Notes on this clonotype: One base away lies a much larger clone, so this may be a sequencing read error. The conserved phenylalanine or tryptophan is not found at the CDR3 terminus, so this likely reflects a read error. The rearrangement uses TRBV20-1 and TRBJ2-7; TRBD1 aligns across 8 bases. Trimming removed 7 bases from V and 1 base from J; junction bases left unmatched: 6. The CDR3 length is 13 residues. CDR1 and CDR2 from the germline V gene are DFQATT and SNEGSKA (reference sequence). The CDR3 DNA reads as TGCAGTGGGGACAGGACTACTTCCTACGAGCAGTACCTC. Translated, it gives CSGDRTTSYEQYL.

This clonotype is judged large. This chain connects TRBV24-1 to TRBJ2-1; tentative D call: TRBD2 (7 bases). Germline CDR1 KGHDR, CDR2 SFDVKD. This CDR3 spans 15 amino acids. With 0 bases removed from V and 8 bases from J, the gap between germline ends came to 13 bases. DNA for the CDR3: TGTGCCACCAGTGATTTGGCGGGGGCGCCGTATGAGCAGTTCTTC. As protein: CATSDLAGAPYEQFF.

This clonotype is termed large (0.1 to 1%). V gene TRBV2 combines with J gene TRBJ1-4; D remains unclear. The V end lost 1 base, the J end lost 11 bases, and 8 bases lay between the germline ends. Germline V gene sequence: CDR1 SNHLY, CDR2 FYNNEI. CDR3 length: 12 amino acids. The CDR3 sequence: CASSEEREKLFF. For the CDR3, the DNA is TGTGCCAGCAGTGAAGAGAGGGAGAAACTGTTTTTT.

This clonotype has only a few counts. A single base separates this from a much larger clone, so it may be a read error. This sequence joins TRBV27 and TRBJ1-2, with D unresolved. Germline CDR1 MNHEY, CDR2 SMNVEV (reference sequence). The CDR3 loop spans 15 amino acids. The CDR3 DNA is TGTGCCAGCAGGCCCGAGGCAGAAACCTCCTATGGCTACGCCTTC. Its translation is CASRPEAETSYGYAF.

This clonotype is labeled medium-sized. The chain recombines TRBV3-1 with TRBJ2-7; D call uncertain. The germline V and J ends were trimmed by 3 bases and 2 bases, with 8 bases remaining between them. Germline CDR1 LGHDT, CDR2 YNNKEL (reference sequence). The CDR3 spans 13 residues. The CDR3 DNA follows: TGTGCCAGCAGCCACGGTTTTGCCTACGAGCAGTACTTC. This gives the protein CASSHGFAYEQYF.